This T cell receptor (beta chain) came from a study of vaccination effects on CD4 cells after COVID-19. Whole-study results and caveats: The vaccine-induced clones of healthy vaccinees included only 1 of 255 that cross-reacted with common cold coronaviruses. Marked clonal contraction was seen in infection- and vaccine-induced clones late after vaccination.

Comment on this clone: Antigen unknown.

Data came from immunoSEQ multiplex PCR; TCRdb stores just in-frame clones and leaves some out. The data show tens of thousands of clones, roughly 74% seen once. CDR3 length equals 13 residues. Germline CDR1 and CDR2: SGHDN and FVKESK. V was cut by 0 bases and J by 7 bases, with 9 bases left in between. Sequencing in the ViraFEST assay came after antigen-specific CD4+ T cells had been expanded with viral peptide pools, which were used to stimulate PBMC. Following 10 days of culture, CD4+ T cells were isolated. None of the vaccinated had previously contracted SARS-CoV-2, and their nucleocapsid antibodies tested negative. Each well held two million PBMC cultured with about 9.1 ug/ml peptides and roughly 11 IU/ml IL-2. Both day 3 and day 7 saw half the medium replaced with IL-2 medium.

The material was CD4+ T cells from PBMCs cultured with HCoV-NL63 spike peptides, obtained before COVID-19 vaccination. The receptor's source is a human donor who received a COVID-19 vaccine. This chain joins TRBV14 and TRBJ1-1, with D unresolved. CDR3 sequence (DNA): TGTGCCAGCAGCCAAGATCAAACGGTTGAAGCTTTCTTT. Protein: CASSQDQTVEAFF.